The entry that follows covers one T cell receptor beta chain sequence. V was shortened by 6 bases and J by 0 bases, with 11 bases between the two germline ends. The CDR3 length is 15 residues. The germline V gene has CDR1 SGHVS and CDR2 FQNEAQ. Only in-frame clones appear in the TCRdb table, and some are missing; sequencing was by immunoSEQ multiplex PCR. The sample carries roughly 77,000 clones, more than 80% recorded once. This sample is part of a study of OX40 agonist ivuxolimab in advanced cancers. The chain recombines TRBV7-8 with TRBJ1-4; D is possibly TRBD1 (5 bases). The sequenced sample was CD4+ or CD8+ T cells sorted from blood, obtained in a trial of the OX40 agonist ivuxolimab. The TCR sequence derives from an adult with an advanced solid tumor such as melanoma, head and neck, liver or kidney cancer. The CDR3 spells CASRRGRSTNEKLFF. The CDR3 DNA reads TGTGCCAGCAGACGGGGCAGATCAACTAATGAAAAACTGTTTTTT.